These 29 T cell receptor beta chains share one sample of origin, sequenced in a study of identical twins. Each CDR3 protein is one row after TCRdb ran MiXCR on the 5' RACE reads. The sample yields 450,000 or so distinct CDR3 sequences, 24% seen once. The same sample was also studied in work on T cells expressing NK-cell markers.

The sequencing sample was made of CD4+ T cells sorted from blood. The receptors were gathered from a woman aged 18-35 years in good health.

This chain uses TRBV5-1 with TRBJ2-3, with TRBD1 matching over 11 bases. J lost 5 bases, V lost 4 bases, and 6 bases had no gene match. This CDR3 region has 15 residues. The germline CDR1 and CDR2 sequences are SGHRS and YFSETQ. CDR3 DNA: TGCGCCAGCAGCGCTGGGACAGGGGGGATAGATACGCAGTATTTT. Its protein product is CASSAGTGGIDTQYF.

The V and J genes are TRBV7-7 and TRBJ2-1; possibly TRBD2 for D (5 bases). Germline V gives CDR1 SSHAT, CDR2 FNYEAQ (reference sequence). The CDR3 totals 13 residues. V was pared by 0 bases and J by 10 bases, with 10 bases between. The CDR3 sequence is CASSLAEDWEQFF. The CDR3 nucleotides are TGTGCCAGCAGCTTAGCGGAGGACTGGGAGCAGTTCTTC.

Note on this clonotype: Sequence at one end of the junction differs from germline and may be a read error. This chain links TRBV25-1 with TRBJ2-5; D is ambiguous. This CDR3 is built from 13 residues. Germline V gene lookup returns CDR1 MGHDK and CDR2 SYGVNS. The CDR3 nucleotides are TGTGCCAGCAGTGATGGTATAGAAGAAACCCAGTACTTC. This gives the protein CASSDGIEETQYF.

By frequency in the sample, this clonotype is medium-sized. The V gene is TRBV5-1, the J gene TRBJ2-1; unclear D gene. There are 15 residues in the CDR3. Germline V gene lookup returns CDR1 SGHRS and CDR2 YFSETQ. V was pared by 1 base and J by 5 bases, with 13 bases between. The chain's CDR3 is CASSLLVAGNNEQFF. The CDR3 DNA is TGCGCCAGCAGCTTGTTGGTGGCAGGTAACAATGAGCAGTTCTTC.

A few counts support this clonotype. The CDR3 region is CASRDSRTDTQYF. The CDR3 DNA sequence: TGTGCCAGCAGGGACAGCCGGACAGATACGCAGTATTTT. The genes are TRBV6-1 and TRBJ2-3; a weak D match, TRBD1 (6 bases). Germline lookup yields CDR1 MNHNS and CDR2 SASEGT. CDR3 length: 13 amino acids. V shed 6 bases and J shed 3 bases, with 10 bases lying between them.

This clonotype was seen many times. The gene calls are TRBV7-9 and TRBJ2-7; 9 nucleotides align to TRBD2. Germline V CDR1 and CDR2: SEHNR, FQNEAQ (reference sequence). The CDR3 sequence is 15 residues long. Germline trimming cut 3 bases from V and 3 bases from J; bases unmatched to any gene: 6. CDR3 amino acids: CASSFSGSLNYEQYF. CDR3 bases: TGTGCCAGCAGCTTTAGCGGGAGTTTGAACTACGAGCAGTACTTC. The variable domain in full, with the rest retrieved from reference TRBV7-9 and TRBJ2-7, is DTGVSQNPRHKITKRGQNVTFRCDPISEHNRLYWYRQTLGQGPEFLTYFQNEAQLEKSRLLSDRFSAERPKGSFSTLEIQRTEQGDSAMYLCASSFSGSLNYEQYFGPGTRLTVT.

This clonotype was counted ten times or more. This rearrangement joins TRBV5-6 to TRBJ1-2, with 7 bases that match TRBD1. The CDR3 is 13 residues long. J lost 4 bases, V lost 4 bases, and 4 bases had no gene match. Per germline, CDR1 SGHDT and CDR2 YYEEEE. CDR3 coding DNA: TGTGCCAGCAGCCCGACAGGGACCTATGGCTACACCTTC. Translating gives CASSPTGTYGYTF.

This clonotype was seen only a few times. The rearrangement joins TRBV28 to TRBJ1-1; D is undetermined. This CDR3 has 13 residues. Germline V gene lookup returns CDR1 MDHEN and CDR2 SYDVKM. Trimming cost V 7 bases and J 4 bases, with 13 bases left between them. CDR3 sequence: CASTPPLGTEAFF. The CDR3, as DNA: TGTGCCAGCACCCCACCACTGGGCACTGAAGCTTTCTTT.

This clonotype was seen more than once but under ten times. J is TRBJ2-7 and V is TRBV6-1, with D perhaps matching TRBD1 (5 bases). V dropped 6 bases and J dropped 6 bases, with 15 bases sitting between them. The CDR3 spans 13 residues. The germline V gene has CDR1 MNHNS and CDR2 SASEGT. DNA of the CDR3: TGTGCCAGCAGACCACCAGGGTTCGGCGAGCAGTACTTC. Its protein product is CASRPPGFGEQYF.

This clonotype showed up just a few times. V and J are TRBV20-1 and TRBJ2-3; 12 bases map to TRBD2. The CDR3 is made up of 15 amino acids. Germline lookup yields CDR1 DFQATT and CDR2 SNEGSKA (reference sequence). V shed 5 bases and J 3 bases; nucleotides not matched to a gene: 6. The CDR3: CSALGLAGLTDTQYF. The DNA of the CDR3 is TGCAGTGCTCTAGGACTAGCGGGGTTAACAGATACGCAGTATTTT.

V is TRBV27 and J is TRBJ1-1; tentative D call: TRBD1 (6 bases). The CDR3 has 15 residues. CDR1 MNHEY and CDR2 SMNVEV come from the germline V gene (reference sequence). Deletions cut 8 bases from V and 2 bases from J, with 18 bases between. This CDR3 is CASRGGFQGNTEAFF. CDR3 DNA: TGTGCCAGCCGAGGGGGATTTCAGGGAAACACTGAAGCTTTCTTT.

This clonotype occurred a few times. The CDR3 loop reads CSASRDLRSGANVLTF. CDR3 DNA sequence: TGCAGTGCTAGTAGGGACCTCCGCTCTGGGGCCAACGTCCTGACTTTC. The chain recombines TRBV20-1 with TRBJ2-6, with D possibly called TRBD1 or TRBD2 (5 bases each). Trimming removed 3 bases at V and 0 bases at J, with 12 bases between. Germline assignment: CDR1 DFQATT and CDR2 SNEGSKA (reference sequence). CDR3 length: 16 amino acids.

This clonotype appeared a few times. The chain joins TRBV10-3 to TRBJ2-1; TRBD2 matches at 12 bases. Germline V gene sequence: CDR1 ENHRY, CDR2 SYGVKD. The CDR3 is 15 amino acids. V lost 7 bases, J lost 8 bases, and 9 bases stayed unmatched. The CDR3 nucleotides are TGTGCCATCAAGACTAGCGGGAGAGGTAGCCATGAGCAGTTCTTC. It codes for CAIKTSGRGSHEQFF.

The chain employs TRBV5-1 and TRBJ2-3; D is possibly TRBD1 (6 bases). The CDR3 spans 16 residues. With 4 bases removed from V and 2 bases from J, the gap between germline ends came to 17 bases. Germline CDR1 SGHRS, CDR2 YFSETQ. The CDR3 DNA follows: TGCGCCAGCAGCAGACCCGGGACAACGAACACAGATACGCAGTATTTT. It codes for CASSRPGTTNTDTQYF.

This clonotype was seen a few times. The CDR3 here is CASSPFPRKTGELFF. The CDR3 DNA follows: TGTGCCAGCAGCCCCTTTCCTCGTAAGACCGGGGAGCTGTTTTTT. The chain joins TRBV25-1 to TRBJ2-2; no reliable D call. Per the germline V gene, CDR1 is MGHDK and CDR2 is SYGVNS. The CDR3 extends over 15 amino acids. Trimming cost V 6 bases and J 5 bases, with 16 bases left between them. Full variable domain (missing parts from reference TRBV25-1 and TRBJ2-2): EADIYQTPRYLVIGTGKKITLECSQTMGHDKMYWYQQDPGMELHLIHYSYGVNSTEKGDLSSESTVSRIRTEHFPLTLESARPSHTSQYLCASSPFPRKTGELFFGEGSRLTVL.

In this sample, this clonotype turned up a few times. The V gene is TRBV2, the J gene TRBJ1-5; a possible D gene is TRBD1 (5 bases). The CDR3 is 16 amino acids. Germline CDR1 SNHLY, CDR2 FYNNEI. Between the trimmed V and J ends, which lost 6 bases and 0 bases, there was a span of 15 bases. The DNA for the CDR3 is TGTGCCAGCAGGCCCCGGATGGGGGATAGCAATCAGCCCCAGCATTTT. Translated: CASRPRMGDSNQPQHF.

The V call is TRBV9, the J call TRBJ1-4; the D gene is possibly TRBD1 (5 bases). The germline gives CDR1 SGDLS, CDR2 YYNGEE. The V gene lost 3 bases and the J gene lost 8 bases, with 17 bases spanning the gap. This CDR3 comprises 15 residues. Here the CDR3 DNA reads TGTGCCAGCAGCGGAGCCCTGCAGGGCCGCGAAAAACTGTTTTTT. This translates into CASSGALQGREKLFF. The full variable domain, rest sourced from reference TRBV9 and TRBJ1-4, is DSGVTQTPKHLITATGQRVTLRCSPRSGDLSVYWYQQSLDQGLQFLIQYYNGEERAKGNILERFSAQQFPDLHSELNLSSLELGDSALYFCASSGALQGREKLFFGSGTQLSVL.

In its sample, this clonotype was seen many times. The chain joins TRBV6-5 to TRBJ1-3; unclear D gene. This CDR3 spans 15 amino acids. Germline CDR1 reads MNHEY; CDR2 reads SVGAGI. Trimming removed 0 bases at V and 1 base at J, with 7 bases between. DNA for the CDR3: TGTGCCAGCAGTTACTCGTACTCTTCTGGAAACACCATATATTTT. This encodes CASSYSYSSGNTIYF.

This clonotype was seen a few times. The rearrangement uses TRBV6-5 and TRBJ2-7; TRBD1 is a possible D gene (6 bases). Trimming removed 7 bases from V and 6 bases from J, with 13 bases in between. The CDR3 contains 12 residues. Germline CDR1 is MNHEY and CDR2 is SVGAGI. The CDR3 DNA is TGTGCCAGCATAGACAGGTCCGGCGAGCAGTACTTC. Protein: CASIDRSGEQYF.

The rearrangement uses TRBV10-1 and TRBJ2-4; no reliable D call. Per the germline V gene, CDR1 is WNHNN and CDR2 is SYGVQD (reference sequence). CDR3 length: 13 residues. Trimming left V 5 bases short and J 6 bases short, with 11 bases between. The CDR3 DNA reads TGCGCCAGCAGTCCCTCCGATAGAAACATTCAGTACTTC. Translating it yields CASSPSDRNIQYF.

This clonotype was found a few times. The J gene is TRBJ2-3, the V gene TRBV29-1; D remains ambiguous. Trimming took 7 bases from V and 0 from J, leaving 8 bases between them. The CDR3 spans 12 residues. Germline CDR1 and CDR2: SQVTM and ANQGSEA. The CDR3 is CSGRSSTDTQYF. CDR3 DNA sequence: TGCAGCGGGAGATCAAGCACAGATACGCAGTATTTT.

This clonotype has just a few counts. This chain joins TRBV24-1 and TRBJ2-1; 11 bases align to TRBD1. The CDR3 covers 18 residues. Germline values: CDR1 KGHDR, CDR2 SFDVKD. Trimming took 5 bases from V and 3 from J; bases not matched to a gene: 11. Here the CDR3 DNA reads TGTGCCACCAGTGCTGGACAGGGGGCCCTCGTCGGCTACAATGAGCAGTTCTTC. The encoded protein is CATSAGQGALVGYNEQFF.

The table lists this clonotype with a few counts. The genes are TRBV20-1 and TRBJ1-1; 7 bases agree with TRBD1. The CDR3 sequence is 14 residues long. The V segment lost 0 bases and the J segment 3 bases; nucleotides outside the gene matches: 4. Germline values: CDR1 DFQATT, CDR2 SNEGSKA (reference sequence). The CDR3 spells CSARDAQGDTEAFF. The CDR3 DNA follows: TGCAGTGCTAGAGATGCGCAGGGGGACACTGAAGCTTTCTTT.

There are many counts of this clonotype. The gene calls are TRBV20-1 and TRBJ1-2, with no clear D. CDR3 length: 13 residues. Germline V CDR1 and CDR2: DFQATT, SNEGSKA (reference sequence). The V gene lost 8 bases and the J gene lost 8 bases, with 21 bases spanning the gap. The CDR3 coding sequence is TGCAGTCCACCCCCGGATCGTCCGGGAGGCTACACCTTC. Protein: CSPPPDRPGGYTF.

A few counts support this clonotype. The chain couples TRBV19 to TRBJ2-6; D may be TRBD2 (5 bases). V was trimmed by 7 bases and J by 2 bases, leaving 12 bases between them. Looked up from germline, CDR1 is LNHDA and CDR2 is SQIVND (reference sequence). The length of the CDR3 is 15 residues. The CDR3 DNA is TGTGCCAGTACCCAGGACGGGGCTGGGGCCAACGTCCTGACTTTC. Its protein product is CASTQDGAGANVLTF.

V is TRBV5-6 and J is TRBJ1-1; D not resolved. The V end lost 4 bases, the J end lost 2 bases, and 21 bases lay between the germline ends. From germline, CDR1 is SGHDT and CDR2 YYEEEE. There are 17 residues in the CDR3. The CDR3 nucleotides are TGTGCCAGCAGCAGACGGCCCTGGCAGCCTCTCAACACTGAAGCTTTCTTT. Translation: CASSRRPWQPLNTEAFF.

There are a few counts of this clonotype. The chain joins TRBV2 to TRBJ2-4, with D possibly being TRBD1 (5 bases). The CDR3 is 15 amino acids. Trimming left V 6 bases short and J 5 bases short, with 17 bases between. The germline gives CDR1 SNHLY, CDR2 FYNNEI. CDR3 amino acids: CASRRREIGENIQYF. CDR3 coding DNA: TGTGCCAGCAGGCGCAGGGAAATCGGAGAAAACATTCAGTACTTC. Combining the CDR3 with reference TRBV2 and TRBJ2-4 gives the whole variable domain EPEVTQTPSHQVTQMGQEVILRCVPISNHLYFYWYRQILGQKVEFLVSFYNNEISEKSEIFDDQFSVERPDGSNFTLKIRSTKLEDSAMYFCASRRREIGENIQYFGAGTRLSVL.

This clonotype was seen a handful of times. J is TRBJ1-5 and V is TRBV12-3 or TRBV12-4; D ambiguous. V gave up 5 bases and J gave up 3 bases, with 17 bases separating them. The CDR3 contains 16 residues. In nucleotides, the CDR3 is TGTGCCAGCAGTAGGGCCGGCTTCCATAACAATCAGCCCCAGCATTTT. Its translation is CASSRAGFHNNQPQHF.

This clonotype was seen only a few times. This chain connects TRBV20-1 to TRBJ1-2; TRBD1 matches at 10 bases. Germline assignment: CDR1 DFQATT and CDR2 SNEGSKA (reference sequence). Germline trimming cut 6 bases from V and 6 bases from J; bases unmatched to any gene: 4. The CDR3 has 12 amino acids. CDR3 in DNA: TGCAGTGCCCGAGGGACAGGGGATGGCTACACCTTC. Its protein is CSARGTGDGYTF.